What follows are 9 T cell receptor beta chains derived from one specimen sequenced in a study of blood T cells in healthy people across ages. Alongside a J-beta primer mix, a sample-barcoded 5' primer served in a second PCR lasting roughly 7 to 12 cycles. From the 5' RACE reads, TCRdb called clonotypes with MiXCR, one entry per CDR3 protein. The sample carries hundreds of thousands of distinct CDR3 sequences, approximately 21% recorded once. Sequenced: blood. All receptors derive from an older man in good health.

This rearrangement joins TRBV9 to TRBJ2-1; no clear D gene. Germline V gene lookup returns CDR1 SGDLS and CDR2 YYNGEE. CDR3 size: 12 residues. V gave up 3 bases and J gave up 10 bases, with 11 bases separating them. The CDR3 DNA sequence: TGTGCCAGCAGCGCTGACTGGGCCGAGCAGTTCTTC. The encoded protein is CASSADWAEQFF.

This chain uses TRBV12-3 or TRBV12-4 with TRBJ2-5, with 11 bases that match TRBD2. The end of the DNA is better explained by TRBJ2-7, so the J call may be wrong. There are 16 residues in the CDR3. The CDR3 loop reads CASSPGLAATLYEQYF. CDR3 sequence (DNA): TGTGCCAGCAGTCCGGGACTAGCGGCGACTCTCTACGAGCAGTACTTC.

The chain is built from TRBV5-1 and TRBJ1-4, with a tentative D call TRBD1 (6 bases). The CDR3 is 13 residues long. Deletions cut 4 bases from V and 5 bases from J, with 9 bases between. The germline gives CDR1 SGHRS, CDR2 YFSETQ. Here the CDR3 reads CASSAQGNEKLFF. The CDR3, as DNA: TGCGCCAGCAGCGCACAGGGAAATGAAAAACTGTTTTTT.

This chain links TRBV7-9 with TRBJ1-2; no reliable D call. The CDR3 loop spans 12 amino acids. V gave up 5 bases and J gave up 8 bases, with 12 bases separating them. Germline lookup yields CDR1 SEHNR and CDR2 FQNEAQ (reference sequence). The CDR3 sequence is CASSPHRRGYTF. The CDR3, as DNA: TGTGCCAGCAGCCCCCATCGGAGAGGCTACACCTTC.

This clonotype was counted a single time. The chain has TRBV7-3 and TRBJ2-3, with D maybe TRBD1 (5 bases). The end of the DNA aligns better with TRBJ1-5, so the J call may be wrong. Germline-derived CDR1 and CDR2 are SGHTA and FQGTGA. This CDR3 has 13 amino acids. The CDR3 spells CASSLNGGDTQHF. CDR3 bases: TGTGCCAGCAGCTTAAATGGGGGAGATACGCAGCATTTT.

V is TRBV11-2 and J is TRBJ2-5; TRBD2 aligns across 12 bases. J gave up 2 bases and V 2 bases, and 6 bases lay outside the gene matches. The CDR3 has 17 residues. Germline V gene sequence: CDR1 SGHAT, CDR2 FQNNGV. CDR3: CASSLNPTSGRQETQYF. The DNA of the CDR3 is TGTGCCAGCAGCTTAAATCCCACTAGCGGGAGGCAAGAGACCCAGTACTTC.

The J gene is TRBJ2-7, the V gene TRBV10-3; 11 bases match TRBD1. Per the germline V gene, CDR1 is ENHRY and CDR2 is SYGVKD. The ends lost 7 bases at V and 5 bases at J; junction bases unmatched: 10. The CDR3 is made up of 15 amino acids. CDR3: CAITGGTGGYNEQYF. The DNA of the CDR3 is TGTGCCATCACCGGAGGGACAGGGGGTTACAACGAGCAGTACTTC.

The sample holds many counts of this clonotype. The chain carries TRBV5-1 and TRBJ2-1, with TRBD1 matching over 9 bases. The germline CDR1 and CDR2 sequences are SGHRS and YFSETQ. V was clipped by 3 bases and J by 6 bases; unmatched bases: 4. The CDR3 extends over 14 amino acids. CDR3 region: CASSWGTGSNEQFF. CDR3 sequence (DNA): TGCGCCAGCAGCTGGGGGACAGGGAGCAATGAGCAGTTCTTC.

V usage is TRBV5-1 and J usage is TRBJ1-2, with TRBD1 identical over 8 bases. J was trimmed by 4 bases and V by 4 bases; bases with no gene match: 18. Germline-derived CDR1 and CDR2 are SGHRS and YFSETQ. This CDR3 has 18 residues. The CDR3 protein is CASSLSPPIGQGGYGYTF. The CDR3, as DNA: TGCGCCAGCAGCCTGTCCCCCCCCATCGGACAGGGTGGCTATGGCTACACCTTC.